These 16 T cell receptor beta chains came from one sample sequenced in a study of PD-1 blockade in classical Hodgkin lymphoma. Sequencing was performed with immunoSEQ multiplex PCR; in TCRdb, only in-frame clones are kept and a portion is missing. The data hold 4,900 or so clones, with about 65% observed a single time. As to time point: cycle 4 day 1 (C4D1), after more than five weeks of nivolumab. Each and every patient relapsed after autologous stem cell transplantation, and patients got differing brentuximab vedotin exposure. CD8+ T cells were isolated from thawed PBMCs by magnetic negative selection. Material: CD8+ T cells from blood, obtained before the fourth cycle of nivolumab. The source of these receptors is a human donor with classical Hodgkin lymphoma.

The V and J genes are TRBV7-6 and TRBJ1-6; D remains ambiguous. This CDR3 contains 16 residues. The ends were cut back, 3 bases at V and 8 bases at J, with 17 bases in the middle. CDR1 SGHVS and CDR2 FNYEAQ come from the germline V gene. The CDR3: CASSLGTPGADSPLHF. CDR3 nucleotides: TGTGCCAGCAGCTTGGGCACCCCTGGAGCGGATTCACCCCTCCACTTT. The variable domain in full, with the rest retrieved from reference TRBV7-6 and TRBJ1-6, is GAGVSQSPRYKVTKRGQDVALRCDPISGHVSLYWYRQALGQGPEFLTYFNYEAQQDKSGLPNDRFSAERPEGSISTLTIQRTEQRDSAMYRCASSLGTPGADSPLHFGNGTRLTVT.

The CDR3 DNA reads as TGTGCCAGCAGTGAAGCCGGTCGGACCCATGAGCAGTTCTTC. Amino acid sequence: CASSEAGRTHEQFF. The rearrangement links TRBV2 to TRBJ2-1; D is undetermined. The CDR3 contains 14 residues. With 0 bases removed from V and 8 bases from J, the gap between germline ends came to 11 bases. Germline V gives CDR1 SNHLY, CDR2 FYNNEI.

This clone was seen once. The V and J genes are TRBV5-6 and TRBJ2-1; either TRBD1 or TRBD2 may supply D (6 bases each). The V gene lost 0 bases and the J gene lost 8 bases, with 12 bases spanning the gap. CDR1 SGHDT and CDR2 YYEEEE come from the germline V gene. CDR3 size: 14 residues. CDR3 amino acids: CASSLGARGDEQFF. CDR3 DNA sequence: TGTGCCAGCAGCTTGGGGGCGAGGGGGGATGAGCAGTTCTTC.

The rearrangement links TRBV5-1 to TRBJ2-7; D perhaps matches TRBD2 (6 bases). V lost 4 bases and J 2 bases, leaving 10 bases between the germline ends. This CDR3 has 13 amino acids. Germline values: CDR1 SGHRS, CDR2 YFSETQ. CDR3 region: CASSPDYTYEQYF. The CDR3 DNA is TGCGCCAGCAGCCCGGACTATACCTACGAGCAGTACTTC.

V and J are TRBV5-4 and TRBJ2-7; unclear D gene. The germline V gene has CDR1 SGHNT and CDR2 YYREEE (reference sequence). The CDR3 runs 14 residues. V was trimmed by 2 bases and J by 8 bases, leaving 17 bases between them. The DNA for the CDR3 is TGTGCCAGCAGCTTCCCAAGCGAGCTTACGAAGCAGTACTTC. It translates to CASSFPSELTKQYF.

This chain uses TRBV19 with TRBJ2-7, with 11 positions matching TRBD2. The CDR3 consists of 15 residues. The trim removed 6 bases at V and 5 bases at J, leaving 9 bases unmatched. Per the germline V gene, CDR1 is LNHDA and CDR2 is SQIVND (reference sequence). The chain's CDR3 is CASSVLAGDYNEQYF. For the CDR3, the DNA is TGTGCCAGTAGCGTACTAGCGGGAGATTACAACGAGCAGTACTTC.

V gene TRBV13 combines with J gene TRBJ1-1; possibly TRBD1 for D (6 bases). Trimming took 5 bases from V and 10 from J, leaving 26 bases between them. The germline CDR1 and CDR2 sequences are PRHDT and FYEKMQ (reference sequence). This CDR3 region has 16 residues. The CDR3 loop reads CASSPGQPNQRVGAFF. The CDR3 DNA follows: TGTGCCAGCAGCCCCGGACAGCCCAACCAACGAGTTGGAGCTTTCTTT.

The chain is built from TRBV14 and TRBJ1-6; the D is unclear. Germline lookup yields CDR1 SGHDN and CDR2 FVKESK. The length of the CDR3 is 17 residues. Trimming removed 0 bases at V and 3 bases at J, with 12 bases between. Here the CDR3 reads CASSQDTGRFYNSPLHF. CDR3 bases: TGTGCCAGCAGCCAAGATACCGGACGGTTCTATAATTCACCCCTCCACTTT.

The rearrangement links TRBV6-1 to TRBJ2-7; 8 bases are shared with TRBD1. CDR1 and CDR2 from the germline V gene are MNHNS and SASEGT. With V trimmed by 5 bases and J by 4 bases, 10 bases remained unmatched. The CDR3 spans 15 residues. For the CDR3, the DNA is TGTGCCAGCAGTTCGAGAACAGGGGGAAATTACGAGCAGTACTTC. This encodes CASSSRTGGNYEQYF.

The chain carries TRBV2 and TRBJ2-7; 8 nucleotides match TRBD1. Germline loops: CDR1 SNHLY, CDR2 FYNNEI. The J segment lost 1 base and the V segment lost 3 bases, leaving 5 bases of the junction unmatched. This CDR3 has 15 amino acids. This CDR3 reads CASSDTRQGSYEQYF. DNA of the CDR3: TGTGCCAGCAGTGACACCCGACAGGGGTCCTACGAGCAGTACTTC.

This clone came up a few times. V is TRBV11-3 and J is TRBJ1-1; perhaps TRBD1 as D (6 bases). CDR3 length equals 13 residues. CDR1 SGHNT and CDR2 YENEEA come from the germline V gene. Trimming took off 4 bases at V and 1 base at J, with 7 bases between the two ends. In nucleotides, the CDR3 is TGTGCCAGCAGCTACAGGGAGAACACTGAAGCTTTCTTT. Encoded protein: CASSYRENTEAFF. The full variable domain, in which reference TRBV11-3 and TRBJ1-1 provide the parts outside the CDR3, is EAGVVQSPRYKIIEKKQPVAFWCNPISGHNTLYWYLQNLGQGPELLIRYENEEAVDDSQLPKDRFSAERLKGVDSTLKIQPAELGDSAVYLCASSYRENTEAFFGQGTRLTVV.

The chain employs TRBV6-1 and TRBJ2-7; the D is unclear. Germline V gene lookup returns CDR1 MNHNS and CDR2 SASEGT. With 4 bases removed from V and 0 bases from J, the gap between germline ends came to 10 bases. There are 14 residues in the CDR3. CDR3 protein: CASSVVESSYEQYF. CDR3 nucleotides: TGTGCCAGCAGTGTTGTGGAGAGCTCCTACGAGCAGTACTTC.

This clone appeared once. CDR3: CASSYSKGTDTQYF. DNA of the CDR3: TGTGCCAGCAGTTACTCGAAGGGCACAGATACGCAGTATTTT. J is TRBJ2-3 and V is TRBV6-6; D not certain. V dropped 0 bases and J dropped 1 base, with 5 bases sitting between them. The CDR3 sequence is 14 residues long. Germline loops: CDR1 MNHNY, CDR2 SVGAGI (reference sequence).

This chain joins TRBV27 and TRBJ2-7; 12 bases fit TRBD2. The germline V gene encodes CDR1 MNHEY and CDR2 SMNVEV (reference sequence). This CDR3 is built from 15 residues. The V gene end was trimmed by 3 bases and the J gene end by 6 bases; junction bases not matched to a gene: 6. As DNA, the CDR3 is TGTGCCAGCAGTTTTAGACTAGCGGGAGATGGCGAGCAGTACTTC. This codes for CASSFRLAGDGEQYF.

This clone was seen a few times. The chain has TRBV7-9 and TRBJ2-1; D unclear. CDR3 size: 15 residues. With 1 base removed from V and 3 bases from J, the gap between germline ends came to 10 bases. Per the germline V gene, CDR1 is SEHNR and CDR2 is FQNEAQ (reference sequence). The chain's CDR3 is CASSLGLGYYNEQFF. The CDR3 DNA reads TGTGCCAGCAGCTTAGGGTTGGGGTACTACAATGAGCAGTTCTTC.

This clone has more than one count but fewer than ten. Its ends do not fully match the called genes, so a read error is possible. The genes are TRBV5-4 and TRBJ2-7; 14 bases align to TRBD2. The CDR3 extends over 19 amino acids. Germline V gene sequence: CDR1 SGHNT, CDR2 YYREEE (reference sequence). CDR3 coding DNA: TGCGCCAGCAGCACTAAACGCGGGACTAGCGGGAGCCGAGGCTACGAGCAGTACTTC. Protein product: CASSTKRGTSGSRGYEQYF.